This T cell receptor beta chain was documented in a study of T cell responses to AZD1222 COVID-19 vaccine (dated by TCRdb to the early 2020s). As for the study more broadly: AZD1222 recipients given second doses at about 4 weeks or at about 12 weeks were pooled, since spike-specific TCR depth and breadth were not found to differ between the two schedules. A total of under 250 trial participants underwent TCR sequencing, of whom nearly 210 had received two doses of AZD1222 and about 26 had received two doses of the MenACWY control vaccine. Trial participants were enrolled by age into subgroups of 18-55, 56-69 and 70-plus years, and 148, 28 and 57 TCR-sequenced participants, respectively, were included in these subgroups.

General conclusions and limits of the study: Participants were mostly white British, with more females than males. The authors suggested clonal diversity may have been underestimated. Because no samples from the day 14 peak response were available, repertoires could be characterized only after the peak T cell response. Reportedly, almost half of the unique spike-specific TCRs recognized epitopes lying outside the regions that are mutated in the B.1.351 and B.1.1.7 variants. After two AZD1222 doses, both the breadth and the depth of spike-specific TCRs were significantly higher than at day 0 and than in MenACWY recipients. Conclusions about previously exposed vaccinees were limited because only six AZD1222 recipients were SARS-CoV-2 seropositive at baseline. In the small 56-69-year group, the increase in depth fell short of significance, most likely because of low power. The whole spike protein was spanned by vaccine-associated CD4 TCRs, and dominant responses were seen in regions 160-218 and 743-854.

V loses 5 bases of germline sequence and J loses 7 bases, and the interval between the two ends is 15 bases. The CDR3 runs 13 amino acids, cysteine and phenylalanine included. The sequence is cut down to CDR3 DNA, 39 bases in frame from base 1. CDR1 and CDR2, looked up from the germline V gene (reference sequence), are LNHNV and YYDKDF. The CDR3 regions of human TCRbeta chains were subjected to immunosequencing. The original methods were these. TCRs in the repertoires were matched against a reference library of SARS-CoV-2-specific TCRs that had been generated with the MIRA antigen-specificity platform. Breadth was defined as the fraction of unique TCRs that were SARS-CoV-2-associated, and depth was defined as the fraction of total T cells that were SARS-CoV-2-associated. Using the MIRA data, each spike-specific TCR was mapped to the spike region that the TCR reacts to and placed in a CD4 or CD8 class. Log10-transformed breadth and depth values were compared by one-way ANOVA with Sidak's multiple comparisons tests. TCRdb holds this immuneACCESS table with in-frame rearrangements only. Some clones are missing; in checked studies, unresolved V genes explain under half, and the rest has no known cause. The V and J calls and clone size are taken from that table; D and trimming were inferred from the DNA. The table for this sample lists about 140,000 clones; about 89% of them were counted only once. In total, the top ten clones hold about 3% of the sample.

The time point label for this specimen denotes: baseline before first vaccination. Samples from vaccinated people were obtained from the UK trials COV001 and COV002, which included a single-blind randomized controlled phase 2/3 trial of AZD1222 (ChAdOx1 nCoV-19) in healthy adults. Trial participant PBMC samples were collected at day 0 and day 28 after the second dose for TCRbeta chain sequencing. Concerning this clone itself: The target of this receptor is not known. One base away there is no much larger clone; base qualities are not given.

The chain links TRBV15 with TRBJ2-7; a weak D assignment points to TRBD1 (5 bases agree). The material was peripheral blood, obtained on day 0 of AZD1222 vaccination. The receptor's source is an adult in good health. The bases read TGTGCCACCAGCGGTACCAGGGATGGAGAGCAGTACTTC. It translates as CATSGTRDGEQYF.